This TCR beta chain was profiled in a study of blood T cell repertoires in COVID-19. On the study more broadly: The study drew acute and convalescent COVID-19 samples from the United States, Italy and Spain.

Study processing details: Reference gene primer amplification in the assay estimated nucleated cell counts. Data came from immunoSEQ multiplex PCR; TCRdb stores just in-frame clones and leaves some out. The V and J calls and clone size were taken over from that table, and D and trimming were inferred from the DNA. Among 190,000 or so clones listed, roughly 89% were seen once. The CDR3 covers 16 residues. V trimming: 5 bases; J trimming: 3 bases; junction bases outside the gene matches: 9. Germline lookup yields CDR1 PRHDT and CDR2 FYEKMQ (reference sequence). Sequenced: peripheral blood. This clonotype was obtained from a man in his fifties or sixties who had recovered from COVID-19. The rearrangement links TRBV13 to TRBJ2-7; TRBD1 matches 11 bases. CDR3 DNA sequence: TGTGCCAGCAGCACTCGATCCGGGACAGGGGGCTACGAGCAGTACTTC. It encodes CASSTRSGTGGYEQYF.